This T cell receptor (beta chain) comes out of a study of CD8+ T cells in alopecia areata. RNA extraction was followed by reverse transcription into cDNA, which acted as the sequencing template. Sequencing used immunoSEQ multiplex PCR; TCRdb keeps in-frame clones, though not all of them. The sample carries 250,000 or so clones, roughly two thirds recorded once. On this clone itself: The antigen is unknown.

Study results and limitations: Scalp samples also yield sequences from resident alphabeta T cells of normal skin.

Peripheral blood and lesional scalp punch biopsies were taken from alopecia areata patients. Germline V gives CDR1 GTSNPN, CDR2 SVGIG (reference sequence). Trimming shortened V by 6 bases and J by 6 bases, and 15 bases separated the two germline ends. The CDR3 runs to 13 residues. The rearrangement joins TRBV30 to TRBJ1-5, with D uncertain. This clonotype originated in a human donor with alopecia areata. The specimen was CD4+ T cells sorted from blood, collected at week 0. The CDR3 DNA follows: TGTGCCTGCACCCCGGTTGGAGGTCAGCCCCAGCATTTT. Its translation is CACTPVGGQPQHF. Complete variable domain (other parts from reference TRBV30 and TRBJ1-5): SQTIHQWPATLVQPVGSPLSLECTVEGTSNPNLYWYRQAAGRGLQLLFYSVGIGQISSEVPQNLSASRPQDRQFILSSKKLLLSDSGFYLCACTPVGGQPQHFGDGTRLSIL.